This T cell receptor (beta chain) stems from a study of shared clonotypes between healthy human individuals. In the naive CD8 group, cells lacked CD45RO and were positively selected for CCR7, so terminally differentiated effector memory CD45RA+ cells were left out. Assay: immunoSEQ multiplex PCR; the TCRdb copy retains only in-frame clones and omits some. Of millions of clones detected, more than 85% appear once; the ten largest clones hold about 1.5%. Germline trimming cut 6 bases from V and 6 bases from J; bases unmatched to any gene: 13. The CDR3 has 16 amino acids. Germline-derived CDR1 and CDR2 are MRHNA and SNTAGT.

Sequencing used naive CD8+ T cells from PBMCs. The rearrangement uses TRBV6-4 and TRBJ2-1; 8 nucleotides align to TRBD2. This TCR derives from a young man in good health. Some clones in this sample may be carry-over from other donors' samples. CDR3 in DNA: TGTGCCAGCAGAGCTTACTGGACTAGCAACCTCAATGAGCAGTTCTTC. Its protein is CASRAYWTSNLNEQFF.